This T cell receptor beta chain was identified during a study of blood T cell repertoires in COVID-19. Clones were read by immunoSEQ multiplex PCR, and TCRdb kept only the in-frame ones, dropping some. The sample yields 110,000 to 150,000 clones, 75% to 85% seen once. Sequenced material: peripheral blood. This receptor was taken from a woman older than 75 with acute or convalescent COVID-19.

The CDR3 sequence: CASSRTSRGEQFF. The CDR3 DNA sequence: TGTGCCAGCAGCCGGACCTCGAGGGGGGAGCAGTTCTTC. The chain uses TRBV12-3 or TRBV12-4 and TRBJ2-1, with a possible D match to TRBD1 (6 bases). V was trimmed by 6 bases and J by 10 bases, leaving 16 bases between them. This CDR3 contains 13 residues.